The present entry profiles one T cell receptor (beta chain) with its context. Its antigen is not identified. Selected positively for CCR7 and CD45RO-negative, naive CD8 cells excluded terminally differentiated effector memory CD45RA+ cells. The protocol was immunoSEQ multiplex PCR, while the TCRdb copy is restricted to in-frame clones and leaves out a portion. The data show a few million clones, just over 90% seen once. This specimen comes from a study of shared clonotypes between healthy human individuals. Background on the study: CD4 naive and CD4 memory each took three plates per donor, while CD8 naive took two and CD8 memory one.

Trimming took 5 bases from V and 7 from J; bases not matched to a gene: 10. Germline-derived CDR1 and CDR2 are KGHSY and FQNENV. The CDR3 has 16 amino acids. Points from the study as a whole: Sharing of clonotypes among donors was expected to vary with sequencing depth. Genetic and exposure-history diversity was limited by the few donors.

The clonotype originates from a man younger than 30 in good health. Some clones in this sample may be carry-over from other donors' samples. This chain joins TRBV16 and TRBJ2-1, with 11 bases lining up with TRBD1. Sequenced sample: naive CD8+ T cells from PBMCs. CDR3 protein: CASSTEPGQGVNEQFF. The CDR3 nucleotides read TGTGCCAGCAGCACAGAACCGGGACAGGGGGTTAATGAGCAGTTCTTC.